This T cell receptor beta chain was captured by sequencing in a study of blood T cells in healthy people across ages. This clonotype is a singleton in its sample. A second PCR, run for about 7 to 12 cycles, used a sample-barcoded 5' primer plus a J-beta primer mix. In TCRdb, the 5' RACE reads were re-called with MiXCR into one record per CDR3 protein. The sample has approximately 960,000 distinct CDR3 sequences, 25% to 30% seen once. The V segment lost 5 bases and the J segment 8 bases; nucleotides outside the gene matches: 9. The CDR3 has 14 residues. CDR1 and CDR2 (germline): SGHTA, FQGNSA. These records were also assigned to another study, of T cells of mothers and their children.

Input material: blood. This TCR was sampled from a woman aged 40 to 50 in good health. The chain joins TRBV7-2 to TRBJ1-2; TRBD1 matches at 9 bases. This CDR3 reads CASSPGQGYGGYTF. CDR3 in DNA: TGTGCCAGCAGCCCCGGACAGGGGTACGGAGGCTACACCTTC.